The sequence of this T cell receptor (beta chain) was determined in a study of molecular identifiers for immune sequencing clone quantification. Study information: The replicate experiment used RNA from roughly 21,000 or 96,000 naive CD8 cells. This RNA was split into five aliquots, and four of them were sequenced.

Listed TCR primers, together with previously described methods, were used for the bulk TCR libraries. One entry per CDR3 protein results from TCRdb running MiXCR on the PCR reads. This table has approximately 550,000 distinct CDR3 sequences, roughly 26% appearing once. This clonotype has a handful of counts. It was from 20,000 to 1,000,000 sorted cells, with 10%, 30% or 50% RNA, that naive CD8 libraries came. The sequence was collected from a human donor in good health. Some libraries in this study had Jurkat cell RNA spiked in. The sample taken for sequencing was naive CD8+ T cells from blood, with Jurkat cell RNA spiked in. Described subset: FACS-sorted CD8+CD4-CCR7+CD45RA+ naive T cells.

The CDR3 coding sequence is TGTGCCAGCAGTTTACCGGCGGGCGGGGAGCTGTTTTTT. It is translated as CASSLPAGGELFF. The rearrangement joins TRBV28 to TRBJ2-2; TRBD2 might be the D (5 bases). CDR1 is MDHEN and CDR2 is SYDVKM in the germline V gene. The CDR3 extends over 13 amino acids. V was trimmed by 2 bases and J by 7 bases, leaving 8 bases between them.